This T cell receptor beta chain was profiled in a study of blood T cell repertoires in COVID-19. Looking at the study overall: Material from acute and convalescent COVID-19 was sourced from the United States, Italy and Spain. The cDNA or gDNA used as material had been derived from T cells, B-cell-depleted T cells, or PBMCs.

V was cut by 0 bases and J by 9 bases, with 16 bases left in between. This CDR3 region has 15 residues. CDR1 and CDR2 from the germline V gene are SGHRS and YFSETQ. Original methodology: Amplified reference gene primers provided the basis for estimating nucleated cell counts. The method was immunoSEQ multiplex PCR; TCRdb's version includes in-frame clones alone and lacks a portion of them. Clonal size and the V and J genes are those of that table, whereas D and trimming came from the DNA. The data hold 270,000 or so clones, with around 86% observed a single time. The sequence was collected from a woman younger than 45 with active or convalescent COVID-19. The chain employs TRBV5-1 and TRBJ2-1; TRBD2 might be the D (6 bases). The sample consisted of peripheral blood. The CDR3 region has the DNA TGCGCCAGCAGCTTGGTTGCGGGAAACATCCGTGAGCAGTTCTTC. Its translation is CASSLVAGNIREQFF.